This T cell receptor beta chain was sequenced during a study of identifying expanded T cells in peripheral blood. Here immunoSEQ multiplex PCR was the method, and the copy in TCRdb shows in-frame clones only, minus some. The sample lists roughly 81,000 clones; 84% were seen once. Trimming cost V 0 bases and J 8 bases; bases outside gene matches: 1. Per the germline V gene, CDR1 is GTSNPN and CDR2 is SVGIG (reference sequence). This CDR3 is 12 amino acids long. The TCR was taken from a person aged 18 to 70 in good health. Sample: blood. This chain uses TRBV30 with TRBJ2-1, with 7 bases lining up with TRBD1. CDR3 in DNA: TGTGCCTGGAGTGTACAGGGGTATGAGCAGTTCTTC. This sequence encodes CAWSVQGYEQFF.